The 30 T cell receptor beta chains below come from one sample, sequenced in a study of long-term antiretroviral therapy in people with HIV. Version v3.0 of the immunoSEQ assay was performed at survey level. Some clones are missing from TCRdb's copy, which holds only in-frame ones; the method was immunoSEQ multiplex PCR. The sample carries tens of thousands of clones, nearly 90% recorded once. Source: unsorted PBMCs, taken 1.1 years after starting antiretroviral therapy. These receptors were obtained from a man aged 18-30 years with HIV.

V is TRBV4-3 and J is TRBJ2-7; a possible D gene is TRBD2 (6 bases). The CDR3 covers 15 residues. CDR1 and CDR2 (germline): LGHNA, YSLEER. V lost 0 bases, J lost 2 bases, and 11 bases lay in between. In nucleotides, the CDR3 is TGCGCCAGCAGCCAAGAGTACCGGGAGCCCTACGAGCAGTACTTC. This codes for CASSQEYREPYEQYF.

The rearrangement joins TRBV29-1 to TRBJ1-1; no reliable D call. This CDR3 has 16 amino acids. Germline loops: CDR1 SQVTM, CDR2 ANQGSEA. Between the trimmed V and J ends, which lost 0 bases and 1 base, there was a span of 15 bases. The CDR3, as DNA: TGCAGCGTTGAAGAGGTTATCGGAGGACCGAACACTGAAGCTTTCTTT. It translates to CSVEEVIGGPNTEAFF.

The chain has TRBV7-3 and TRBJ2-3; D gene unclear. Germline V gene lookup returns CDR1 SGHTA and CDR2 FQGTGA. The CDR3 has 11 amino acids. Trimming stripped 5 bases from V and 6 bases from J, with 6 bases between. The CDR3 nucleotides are TGTGCCAGCAGCCTCTATGATACGCAGTATTTT. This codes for CASSLYDTQYF.

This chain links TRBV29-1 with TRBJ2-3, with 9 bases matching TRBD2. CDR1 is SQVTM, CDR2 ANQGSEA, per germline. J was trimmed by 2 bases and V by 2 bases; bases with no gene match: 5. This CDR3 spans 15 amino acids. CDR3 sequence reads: CSVERAGGFTDTQYF. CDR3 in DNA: TGCAGCGTTGAAAGAGCGGGGGGTTTCACAGATACGCAGTATTTT.

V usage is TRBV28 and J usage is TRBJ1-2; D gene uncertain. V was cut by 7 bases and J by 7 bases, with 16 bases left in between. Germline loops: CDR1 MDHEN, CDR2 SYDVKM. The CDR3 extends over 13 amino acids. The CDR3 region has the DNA TGTGCCAGCACCCCCTTGCTCGGGGTTGGCTACACCTTC. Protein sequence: CASTPLLGVGYTF.

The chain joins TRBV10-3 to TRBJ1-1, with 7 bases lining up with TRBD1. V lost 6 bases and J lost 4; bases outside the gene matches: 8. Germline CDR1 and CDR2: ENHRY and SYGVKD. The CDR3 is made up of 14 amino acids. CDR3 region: CAISDREKGTEAFF. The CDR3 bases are TGTGCCATCAGCGACAGGGAAAAAGGCACTGAAGCTTTCTTT.

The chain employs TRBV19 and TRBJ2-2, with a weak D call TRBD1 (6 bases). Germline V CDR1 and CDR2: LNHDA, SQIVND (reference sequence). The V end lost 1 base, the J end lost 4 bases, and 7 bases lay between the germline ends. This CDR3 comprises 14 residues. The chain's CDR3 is CASSIGQATGELFF. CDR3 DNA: TGTGCCAGTAGTATAGGACAGGCCACCGGGGAGCTGTTTTTT.

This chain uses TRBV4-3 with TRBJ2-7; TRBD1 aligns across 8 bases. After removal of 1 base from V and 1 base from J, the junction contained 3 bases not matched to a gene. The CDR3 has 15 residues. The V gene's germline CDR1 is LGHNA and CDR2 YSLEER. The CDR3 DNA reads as TGCGCCAGCAGCCAAGTGCAGGGGGCTTCCTACGAGCAGTACTTC. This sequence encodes CASSQVQGASYEQYF.

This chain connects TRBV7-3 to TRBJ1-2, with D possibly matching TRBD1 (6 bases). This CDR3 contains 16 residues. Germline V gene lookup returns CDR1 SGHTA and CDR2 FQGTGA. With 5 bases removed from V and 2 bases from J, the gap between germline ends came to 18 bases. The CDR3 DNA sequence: TGTGCCAGCAGCCCCACGGGACACATGTACAACTATGGCTACACCTTC. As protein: CASSPTGHMYNYGYTF.

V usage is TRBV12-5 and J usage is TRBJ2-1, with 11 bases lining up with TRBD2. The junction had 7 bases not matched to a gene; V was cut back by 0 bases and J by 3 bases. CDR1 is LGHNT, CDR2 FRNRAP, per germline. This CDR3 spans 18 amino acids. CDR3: CASGLVYLAGGNYNEQFF. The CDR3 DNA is TGTGCTAGTGGTTTGGTATACCTAGCGGGGGGTAACTACAATGAGCAGTTCTTC. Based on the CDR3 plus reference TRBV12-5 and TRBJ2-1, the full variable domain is DARVTQTPRHKVTEMGQEVTMRCQPILGHNTVFWYRQTMMQGLELLAYFRNRAPLDDSGMPKDRFSAEMPDATLATLKIQPSEPRDSAVYFCASGLVYLAGGNYNEQFFGPGTRLTVL.

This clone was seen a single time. Here the CDR3 reads CASSLEGRGTKNIQYF. The CDR3, as DNA: TGTGCCAGCAGCTTGGAAGGGAGGGGAACCAAAAACATTCAGTACTTC. The chain carries TRBV5-4 and TRBJ2-4; 7 bases line up with TRBD2. The CDR3 spans 16 residues. The V segment lost 0 bases and the J segment 2 bases; nucleotides outside the gene matches: 5. Germline CDR1 reads SGHNT; CDR2 reads YYREEE (reference sequence).

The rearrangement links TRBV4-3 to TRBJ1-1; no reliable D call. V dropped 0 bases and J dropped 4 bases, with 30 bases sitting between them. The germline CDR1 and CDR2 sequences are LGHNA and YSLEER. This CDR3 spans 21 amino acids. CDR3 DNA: TGCGCCAGCAGCCAAGATTTGGTTCATGCAGATGGGTTGTTCGGTGGCACTGAAGCTTTCTTT. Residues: CASSQDLVHADGLFGGTEAFF.

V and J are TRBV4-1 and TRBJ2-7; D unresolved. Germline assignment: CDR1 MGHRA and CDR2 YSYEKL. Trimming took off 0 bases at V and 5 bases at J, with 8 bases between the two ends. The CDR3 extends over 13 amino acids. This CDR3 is CASSQEWGNEQYF. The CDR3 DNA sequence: TGCGCCAGCAGCCAAGAGTGGGGTAACGAGCAGTACTTC.

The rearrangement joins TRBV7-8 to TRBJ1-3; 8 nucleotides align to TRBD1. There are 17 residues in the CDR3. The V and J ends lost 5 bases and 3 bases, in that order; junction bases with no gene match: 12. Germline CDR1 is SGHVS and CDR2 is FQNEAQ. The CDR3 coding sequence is TGTGCCAGCAGCCCCTATACAGGGGGAGGCTTTGGAAACACCATATATTTT. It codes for CASSPYTGGGFGNTIYF.

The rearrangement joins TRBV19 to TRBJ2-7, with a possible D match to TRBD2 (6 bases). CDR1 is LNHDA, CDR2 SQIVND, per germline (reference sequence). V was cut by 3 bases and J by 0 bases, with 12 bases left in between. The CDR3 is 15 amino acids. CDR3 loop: CASSIAGRNSYEQYF. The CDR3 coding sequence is TGTGCCAGTAGTATCGCGGGGAGGAACTCCTACGAGCAGTACTTC.

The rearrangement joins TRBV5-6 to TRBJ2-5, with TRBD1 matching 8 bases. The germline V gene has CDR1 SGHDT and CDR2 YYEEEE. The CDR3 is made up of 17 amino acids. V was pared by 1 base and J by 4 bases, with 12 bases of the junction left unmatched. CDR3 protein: CASSLNTPGGLRETQYF. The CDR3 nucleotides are TGTGCCAGCAGCTTGAATACCCCAGGGGGCTTACGAGAGACCCAGTACTTC.

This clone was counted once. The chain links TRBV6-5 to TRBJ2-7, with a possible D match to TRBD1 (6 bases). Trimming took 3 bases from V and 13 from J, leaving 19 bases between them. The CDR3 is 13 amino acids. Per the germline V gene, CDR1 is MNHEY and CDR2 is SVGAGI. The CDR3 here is CASSYFAGDMRYF. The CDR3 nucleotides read TGTGCCAGCAGTTATTTTGCAGGGGATATGCGTTACTTC.

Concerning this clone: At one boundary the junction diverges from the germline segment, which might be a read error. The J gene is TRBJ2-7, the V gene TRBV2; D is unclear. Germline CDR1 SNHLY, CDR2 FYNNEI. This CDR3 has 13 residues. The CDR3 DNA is TGTGTCAGCAGTGGAAGGTACGGCTACGAGCAGTACTTC. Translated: CVSSGRYGYEQYF.

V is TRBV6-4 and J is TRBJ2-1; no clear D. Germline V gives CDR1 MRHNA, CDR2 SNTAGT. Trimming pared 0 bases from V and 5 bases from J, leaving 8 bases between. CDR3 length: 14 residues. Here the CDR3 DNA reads TGTGCCAGCAGTGACTCAGGTAATCACAATGAGCAGTTCTTC. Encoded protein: CASSDSGNHNEQFF.

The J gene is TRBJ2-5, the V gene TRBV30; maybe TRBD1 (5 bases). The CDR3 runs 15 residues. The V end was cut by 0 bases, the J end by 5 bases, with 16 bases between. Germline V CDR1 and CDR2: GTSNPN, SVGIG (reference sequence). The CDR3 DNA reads TGTGCCTGGAGTGTAGGGTCCAGGGTTGGCGAGACCCAGTACTTC. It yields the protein CAWSVGSRVGETQYF. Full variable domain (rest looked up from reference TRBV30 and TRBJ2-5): SQTIHQWPATLVQPVGSPLSLECTVEGTSNPNLYWYRQAAGRGLQLLFYSVGIGQISSEVPQNLSASRPQDRQFILSSKKLLLSDSGFYLCAWSVGSRVGETQYFGPGTRLLVL.

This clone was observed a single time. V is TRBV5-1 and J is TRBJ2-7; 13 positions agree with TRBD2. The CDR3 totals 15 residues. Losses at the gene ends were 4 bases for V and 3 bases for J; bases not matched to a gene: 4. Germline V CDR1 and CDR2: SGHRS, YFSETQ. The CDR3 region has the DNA TGCGCCAGCAGCAGGACTAGCGGGAGTCTCTACGAGCAGTACTTC. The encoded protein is CASSRTSGSLYEQYF. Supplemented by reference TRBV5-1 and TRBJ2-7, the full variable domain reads KAGVTQTPRYLIKTRGQQVTLSCSPISGHRSVSWYQQTPGQGLQFLFEYFSETQRNKGNFPGRFSGRQFSNSRSEMNVSTLELGDSALYLCASSRTSGSLYEQYFGPGTRLTVT.

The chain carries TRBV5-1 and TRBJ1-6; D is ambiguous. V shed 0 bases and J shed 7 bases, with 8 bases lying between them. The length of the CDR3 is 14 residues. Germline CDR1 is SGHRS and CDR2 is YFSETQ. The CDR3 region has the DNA TGCGCCAGCAGCTTGGGCGTGGGGAATTCACCCCTCCACTTT. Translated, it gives CASSLGVGNSPLHF.

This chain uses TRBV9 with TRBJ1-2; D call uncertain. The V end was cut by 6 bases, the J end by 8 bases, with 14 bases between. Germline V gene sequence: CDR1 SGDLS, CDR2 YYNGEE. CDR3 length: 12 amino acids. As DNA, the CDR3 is TGTGCCAGCACCCGGTCTTTGGGAGGCTACACCTTC. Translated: CASTRSLGGYTF.

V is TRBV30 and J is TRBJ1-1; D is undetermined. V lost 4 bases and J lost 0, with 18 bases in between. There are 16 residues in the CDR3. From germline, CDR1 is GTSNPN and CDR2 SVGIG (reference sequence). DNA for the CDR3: TGTGCCTGGAATTATTTGAGCGGGCGAATGAACACTGAAGCTTTCTTT. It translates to CAWNYLSGRMNTEAFF.

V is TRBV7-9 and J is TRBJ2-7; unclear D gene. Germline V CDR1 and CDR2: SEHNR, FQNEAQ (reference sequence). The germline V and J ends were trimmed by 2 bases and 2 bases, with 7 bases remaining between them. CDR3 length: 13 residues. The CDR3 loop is CASSLSSTYEQYF. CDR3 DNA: TGTGCCAGCAGCTTAAGCAGTACCTACGAGCAGTACTTC.

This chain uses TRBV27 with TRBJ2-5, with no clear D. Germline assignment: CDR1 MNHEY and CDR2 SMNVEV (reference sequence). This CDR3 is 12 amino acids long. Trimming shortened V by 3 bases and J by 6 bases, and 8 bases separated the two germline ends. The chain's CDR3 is CASSLTGQTQYF. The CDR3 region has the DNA TGTGCCAGCAGTTTGACTGGACAGACCCAGTACTTC.

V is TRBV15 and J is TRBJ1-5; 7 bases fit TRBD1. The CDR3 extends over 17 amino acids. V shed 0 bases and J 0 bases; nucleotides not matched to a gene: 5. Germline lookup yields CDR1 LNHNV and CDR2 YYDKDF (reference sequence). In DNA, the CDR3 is TGTGCCACCAGCAGAGATTCGGCAGGGGGTAGCAATCAGCCCCAGCATTTT. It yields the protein CATSRDSAGGSNQPQHF.

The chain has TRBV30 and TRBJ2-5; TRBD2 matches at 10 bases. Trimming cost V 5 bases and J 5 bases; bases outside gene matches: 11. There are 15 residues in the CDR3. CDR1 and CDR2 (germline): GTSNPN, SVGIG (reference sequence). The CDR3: CAWDPLAGARETQYF. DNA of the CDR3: TGTGCCTGGGACCCTCTAGCGGGGGCAAGGGAGACCCAGTACTTC. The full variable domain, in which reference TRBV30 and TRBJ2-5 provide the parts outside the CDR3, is SQTIHQWPATLVQPVGSPLSLECTVEGTSNPNLYWYRQAAGRGLQLLFYSVGIGQISSEVPQNLSASRPQDRQFILSSKKLLLSDSGFYLCAWDPLAGARETQYFGPGTRLLVL.

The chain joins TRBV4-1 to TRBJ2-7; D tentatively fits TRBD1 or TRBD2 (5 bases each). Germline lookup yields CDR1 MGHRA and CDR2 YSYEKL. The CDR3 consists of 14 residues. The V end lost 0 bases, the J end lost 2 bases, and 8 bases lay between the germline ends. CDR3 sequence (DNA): TGCGCCAGCAGCCAAGACCGGGGCCCCTACGAGCAGTACTTC. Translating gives CASSQDRGPYEQYF.

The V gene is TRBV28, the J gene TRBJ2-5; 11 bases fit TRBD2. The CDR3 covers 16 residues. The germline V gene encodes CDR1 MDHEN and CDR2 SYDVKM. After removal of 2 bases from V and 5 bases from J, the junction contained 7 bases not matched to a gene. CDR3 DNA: TGTGCCAGCAGTTTACGACTAGCGGGAATGAGGGAGACCCAGTACTTC. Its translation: CASSLRLAGMRETQYF.